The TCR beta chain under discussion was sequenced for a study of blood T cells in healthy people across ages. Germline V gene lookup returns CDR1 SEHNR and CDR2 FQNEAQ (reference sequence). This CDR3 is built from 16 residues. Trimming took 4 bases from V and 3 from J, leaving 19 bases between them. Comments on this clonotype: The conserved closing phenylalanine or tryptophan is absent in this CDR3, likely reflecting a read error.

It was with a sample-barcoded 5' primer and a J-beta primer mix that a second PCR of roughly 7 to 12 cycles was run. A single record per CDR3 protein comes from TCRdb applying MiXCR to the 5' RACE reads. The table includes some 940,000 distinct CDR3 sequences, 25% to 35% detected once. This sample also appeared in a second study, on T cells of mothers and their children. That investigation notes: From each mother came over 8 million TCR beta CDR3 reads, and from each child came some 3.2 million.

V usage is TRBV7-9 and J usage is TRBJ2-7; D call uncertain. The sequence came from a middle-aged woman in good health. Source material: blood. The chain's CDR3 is CASSSGYELNNYEQYC. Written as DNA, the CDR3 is TGTGCCAGCAGCTCAGGATACGAGTTAAATAACTACGAGCAGTACTGC.